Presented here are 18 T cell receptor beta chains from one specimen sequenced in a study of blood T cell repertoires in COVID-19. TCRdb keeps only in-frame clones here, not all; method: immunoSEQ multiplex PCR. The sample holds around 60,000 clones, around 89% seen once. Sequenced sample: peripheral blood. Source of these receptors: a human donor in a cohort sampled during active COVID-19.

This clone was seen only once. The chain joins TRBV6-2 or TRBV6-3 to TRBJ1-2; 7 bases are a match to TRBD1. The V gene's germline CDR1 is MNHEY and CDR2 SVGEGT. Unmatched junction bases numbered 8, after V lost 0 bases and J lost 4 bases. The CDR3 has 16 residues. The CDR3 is CASSYSYGTDFYGYTF. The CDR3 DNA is TGTGCCAGCAGTTACTCGTACGGGACAGACTTCTATGGCTACACCTTC.

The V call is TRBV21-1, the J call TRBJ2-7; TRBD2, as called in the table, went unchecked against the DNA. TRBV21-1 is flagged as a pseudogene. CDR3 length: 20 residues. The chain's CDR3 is CASSNKRGDGGGRLTYEQYF. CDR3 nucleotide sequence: TGTGCCAGCAGCAACAAAAGAGGGGATGGGGGCGGGAGGCTCACCTACGAGCAGTACTTC.

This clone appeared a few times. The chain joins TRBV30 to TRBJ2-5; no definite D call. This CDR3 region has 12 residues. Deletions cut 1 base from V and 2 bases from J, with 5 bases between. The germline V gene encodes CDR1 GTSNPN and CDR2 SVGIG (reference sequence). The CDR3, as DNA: TGTGCCTGGAGTGGACATCAAGAGACCCAGTACTTC. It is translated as CAWSGHQETQYF.

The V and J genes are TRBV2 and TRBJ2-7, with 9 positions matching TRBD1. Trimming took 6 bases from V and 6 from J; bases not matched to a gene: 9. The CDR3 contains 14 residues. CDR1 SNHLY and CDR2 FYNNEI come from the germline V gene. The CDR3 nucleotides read TGTGCCAGCAGCTTAGGGACAGGGCCCCTCGAGCAGTACTTC. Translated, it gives CASSLGTGPLEQYF.

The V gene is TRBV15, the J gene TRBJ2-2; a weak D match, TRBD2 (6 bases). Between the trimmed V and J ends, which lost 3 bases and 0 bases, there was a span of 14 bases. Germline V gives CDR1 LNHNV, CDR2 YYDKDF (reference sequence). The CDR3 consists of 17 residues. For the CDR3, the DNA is TGTGCCACCAGCAGCGGATGGAGGGCCGCGAACACCGGGGAGCTGTTTTTT. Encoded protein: CATSSGWRAANTGELFF.

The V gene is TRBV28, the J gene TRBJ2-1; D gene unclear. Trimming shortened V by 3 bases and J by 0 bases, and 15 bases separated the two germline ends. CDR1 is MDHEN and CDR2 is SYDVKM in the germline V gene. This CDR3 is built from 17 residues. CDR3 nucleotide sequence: TGTGCCAGCAGTTTTGACTCGAAATTAAGCTCCTACAATGAGCAGTTCTTC. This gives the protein CASSFDSKLSSYNEQFF.

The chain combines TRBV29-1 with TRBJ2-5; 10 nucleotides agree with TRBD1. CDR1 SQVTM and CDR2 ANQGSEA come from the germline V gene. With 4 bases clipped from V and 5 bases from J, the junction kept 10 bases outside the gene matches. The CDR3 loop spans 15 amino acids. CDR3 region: CSVAGTGASGETQYF. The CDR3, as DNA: TGCAGCGTTGCGGGGACAGGGGCCTCGGGGGAGACCCAGTACTTC.

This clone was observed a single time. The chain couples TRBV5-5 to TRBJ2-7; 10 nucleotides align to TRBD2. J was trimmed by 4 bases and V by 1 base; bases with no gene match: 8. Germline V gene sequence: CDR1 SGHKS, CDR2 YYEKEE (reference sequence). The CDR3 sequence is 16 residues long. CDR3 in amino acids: CASSLRLAGEMYEQYF. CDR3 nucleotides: TGTGCCAGCAGCTTGAGGCTAGCGGGAGAGATGTACGAGCAGTACTTC. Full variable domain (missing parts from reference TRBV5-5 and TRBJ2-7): DAGVTQSPTHLIKTRGQQVTLRCSPISGHKSVSWYQQVLGQGPQFIFQYYEKEERGRGNFPDRFSARQFPNYSSELNVNALLLGDSALYLCASSLRLAGEMYEQYFGPGTRLTVT.

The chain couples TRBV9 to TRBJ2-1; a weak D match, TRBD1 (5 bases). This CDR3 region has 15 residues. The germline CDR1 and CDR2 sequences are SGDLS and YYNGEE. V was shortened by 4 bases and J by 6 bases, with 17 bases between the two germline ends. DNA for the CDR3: TGTGCCAGCAGCACCCGGACGCAAAGGGGCAATGAGCAGTTCTTC. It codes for CASSTRTQRGNEQFF.

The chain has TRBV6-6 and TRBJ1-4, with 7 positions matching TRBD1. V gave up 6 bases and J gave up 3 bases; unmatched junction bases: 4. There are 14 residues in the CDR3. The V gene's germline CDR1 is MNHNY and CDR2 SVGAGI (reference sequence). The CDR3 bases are TGTGCCAGCAGCCAAGACAGGGCTAATGAAAAACTGTTTTTT. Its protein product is CASSQDRANEKLFF.

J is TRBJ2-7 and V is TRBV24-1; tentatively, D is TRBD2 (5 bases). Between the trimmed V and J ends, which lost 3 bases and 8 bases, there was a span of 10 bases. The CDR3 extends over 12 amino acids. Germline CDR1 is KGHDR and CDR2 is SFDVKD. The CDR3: CATSDPTGKQYF. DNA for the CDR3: TGTGCCACCAGTGATCCTACGGGAAAGCAGTACTTC.

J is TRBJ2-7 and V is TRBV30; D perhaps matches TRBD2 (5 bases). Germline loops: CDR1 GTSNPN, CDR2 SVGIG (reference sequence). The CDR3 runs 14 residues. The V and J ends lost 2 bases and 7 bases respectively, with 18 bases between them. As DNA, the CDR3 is TGTGCCTGGAGTTTTTCCGCCTGGACGGGGGAGCAGTACTTC. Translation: CAWSFSAWTGEQYF.

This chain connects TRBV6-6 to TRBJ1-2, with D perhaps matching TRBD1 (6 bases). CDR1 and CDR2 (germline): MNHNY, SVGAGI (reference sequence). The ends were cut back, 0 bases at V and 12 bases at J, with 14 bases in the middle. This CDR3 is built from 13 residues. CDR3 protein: CASSYSGEWGHTF. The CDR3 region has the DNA TGTGCCAGCAGTTACTCGGGAGAGTGGGGGCACACCTTC.

The CDR3 here is CASSTRPGGHGYTF. CDR3 coding DNA: TGTGCCAGCAGCACCCGGCCGGGAGGCCATGGCTACACCTTC. The chain recombines TRBV7-2 with TRBJ1-2; the D is unclear. The V end was cut by 5 bases, the J end by 6 bases, with 16 bases between. CDR1 SGHTA and CDR2 FQGNSA come from the germline V gene. The length of the CDR3 is 14 residues.

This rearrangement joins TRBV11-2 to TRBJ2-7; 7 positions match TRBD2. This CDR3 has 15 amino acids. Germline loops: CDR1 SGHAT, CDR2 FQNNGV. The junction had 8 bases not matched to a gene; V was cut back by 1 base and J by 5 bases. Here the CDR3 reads CASSLGVGLVDEQYF. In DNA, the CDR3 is TGTGCCAGCAGCTTAGGTGTTGGACTAGTCGACGAGCAGTACTTC.

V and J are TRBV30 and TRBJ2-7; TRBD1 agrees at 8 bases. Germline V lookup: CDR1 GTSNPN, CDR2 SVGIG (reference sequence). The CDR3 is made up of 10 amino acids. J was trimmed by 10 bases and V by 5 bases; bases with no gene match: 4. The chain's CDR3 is CAWGQGGQYF. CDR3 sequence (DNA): TGTGCCTGGGGACAGGGTGGACAGTACTTC. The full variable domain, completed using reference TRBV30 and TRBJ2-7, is SQTIHQWPATLVQPVGSPLSLECTVEGTSNPNLYWYRQAAGRGLQLLFYSVGIGQISSEVPQNLSASRPQDRQFILSSKKLLLSDSGFYLCAWGQGGQYFGPGTRLTVT.

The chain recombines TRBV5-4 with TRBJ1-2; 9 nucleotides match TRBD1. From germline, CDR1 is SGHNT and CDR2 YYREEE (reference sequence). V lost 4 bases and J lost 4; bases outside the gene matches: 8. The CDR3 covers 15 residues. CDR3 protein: CASSKLTGGAYGYTF. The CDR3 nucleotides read TGTGCCAGCAGCAAACTGACAGGGGGGGCCTATGGCTACACCTTC.

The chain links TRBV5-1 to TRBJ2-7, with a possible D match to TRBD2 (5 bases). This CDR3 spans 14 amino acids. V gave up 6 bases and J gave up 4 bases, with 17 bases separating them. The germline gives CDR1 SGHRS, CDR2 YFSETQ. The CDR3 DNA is TGCGCCAGCAATGAGGCCGGGGTCGAATACGAGCAGTACTTC. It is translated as CASNEAGVEYEQYF.